Sequencing of this TCR beta chain was carried out in a study of blood T cell repertoires in COVID-19. Study-level information: The samples span acute and convalescent COVID-19 from the United States, Italy and Spain.

The CDR3 runs 15 residues. Germline CDR1 and CDR2: SGDLS and YYNGEE. The ends lost 2 bases at V and 4 bases at J; junction bases unmatched: 5. In the original workflow: Reference gene primer amplification yielded estimated nucleated cell counts. Sequenced by immunoSEQ multiplex PCR; TCRdb stores in-frame clones only, minus some. V and J calls and clone size are as listed in that table; D and trimming were resolved from the DNA. The data hold around 300,000 clones, with about 90% observed a single time. Sequencing was done on a sample of peripheral blood. The chain couples TRBV9 to TRBJ2-5; 10 bases are shared with TRBD1. The clonotype comes from a woman aged 25 to 45 who had recovered from COVID-19. CDR3 DNA sequence: TGTGCCAGCAGCGTCTGGGACAGGGGACCAGAGACCCAGTACTTC. It is translated as CASSVWDRGPETQYF.